This note documents a single TCR beta chain sequence. Its target is unknown. V gave up 0 bases and J gave up 4 bases, with 12 bases separating them. The CDR3 is 15 amino acids. Looked up from germline, CDR1 is SGHRS and CDR2 is YFSETQ. These data belong to a study of T cell responses to AZD1222 COVID-19 vaccine. Study-wide background: Whether given at about 4 or about 12 weeks, second doses were pooled.

Findings of the study overall: Reports say nearly half of spike-specific TCRs go after unmutated variant regions.

TCRdb keeps only in-frame clones here, not all; method: immunoSEQ multiplex PCR. This repertoire shows some 200,000 clones, more than 80% found once; its top ten account for about 6%. The input for sequencing was peripheral blood, taken on day 0 of AZD1222 vaccination. The rearrangement uses TRBV5-1 and TRBJ2-3, with D unresolved. The receptor was isolated from an adult in good health. The CDR3 here is CASSLALSPADTQYF. The CDR3 DNA reads as TGCGCCAGCAGCTTGGCCCTTAGCCCAGCAGATACGCAGTATTTT.